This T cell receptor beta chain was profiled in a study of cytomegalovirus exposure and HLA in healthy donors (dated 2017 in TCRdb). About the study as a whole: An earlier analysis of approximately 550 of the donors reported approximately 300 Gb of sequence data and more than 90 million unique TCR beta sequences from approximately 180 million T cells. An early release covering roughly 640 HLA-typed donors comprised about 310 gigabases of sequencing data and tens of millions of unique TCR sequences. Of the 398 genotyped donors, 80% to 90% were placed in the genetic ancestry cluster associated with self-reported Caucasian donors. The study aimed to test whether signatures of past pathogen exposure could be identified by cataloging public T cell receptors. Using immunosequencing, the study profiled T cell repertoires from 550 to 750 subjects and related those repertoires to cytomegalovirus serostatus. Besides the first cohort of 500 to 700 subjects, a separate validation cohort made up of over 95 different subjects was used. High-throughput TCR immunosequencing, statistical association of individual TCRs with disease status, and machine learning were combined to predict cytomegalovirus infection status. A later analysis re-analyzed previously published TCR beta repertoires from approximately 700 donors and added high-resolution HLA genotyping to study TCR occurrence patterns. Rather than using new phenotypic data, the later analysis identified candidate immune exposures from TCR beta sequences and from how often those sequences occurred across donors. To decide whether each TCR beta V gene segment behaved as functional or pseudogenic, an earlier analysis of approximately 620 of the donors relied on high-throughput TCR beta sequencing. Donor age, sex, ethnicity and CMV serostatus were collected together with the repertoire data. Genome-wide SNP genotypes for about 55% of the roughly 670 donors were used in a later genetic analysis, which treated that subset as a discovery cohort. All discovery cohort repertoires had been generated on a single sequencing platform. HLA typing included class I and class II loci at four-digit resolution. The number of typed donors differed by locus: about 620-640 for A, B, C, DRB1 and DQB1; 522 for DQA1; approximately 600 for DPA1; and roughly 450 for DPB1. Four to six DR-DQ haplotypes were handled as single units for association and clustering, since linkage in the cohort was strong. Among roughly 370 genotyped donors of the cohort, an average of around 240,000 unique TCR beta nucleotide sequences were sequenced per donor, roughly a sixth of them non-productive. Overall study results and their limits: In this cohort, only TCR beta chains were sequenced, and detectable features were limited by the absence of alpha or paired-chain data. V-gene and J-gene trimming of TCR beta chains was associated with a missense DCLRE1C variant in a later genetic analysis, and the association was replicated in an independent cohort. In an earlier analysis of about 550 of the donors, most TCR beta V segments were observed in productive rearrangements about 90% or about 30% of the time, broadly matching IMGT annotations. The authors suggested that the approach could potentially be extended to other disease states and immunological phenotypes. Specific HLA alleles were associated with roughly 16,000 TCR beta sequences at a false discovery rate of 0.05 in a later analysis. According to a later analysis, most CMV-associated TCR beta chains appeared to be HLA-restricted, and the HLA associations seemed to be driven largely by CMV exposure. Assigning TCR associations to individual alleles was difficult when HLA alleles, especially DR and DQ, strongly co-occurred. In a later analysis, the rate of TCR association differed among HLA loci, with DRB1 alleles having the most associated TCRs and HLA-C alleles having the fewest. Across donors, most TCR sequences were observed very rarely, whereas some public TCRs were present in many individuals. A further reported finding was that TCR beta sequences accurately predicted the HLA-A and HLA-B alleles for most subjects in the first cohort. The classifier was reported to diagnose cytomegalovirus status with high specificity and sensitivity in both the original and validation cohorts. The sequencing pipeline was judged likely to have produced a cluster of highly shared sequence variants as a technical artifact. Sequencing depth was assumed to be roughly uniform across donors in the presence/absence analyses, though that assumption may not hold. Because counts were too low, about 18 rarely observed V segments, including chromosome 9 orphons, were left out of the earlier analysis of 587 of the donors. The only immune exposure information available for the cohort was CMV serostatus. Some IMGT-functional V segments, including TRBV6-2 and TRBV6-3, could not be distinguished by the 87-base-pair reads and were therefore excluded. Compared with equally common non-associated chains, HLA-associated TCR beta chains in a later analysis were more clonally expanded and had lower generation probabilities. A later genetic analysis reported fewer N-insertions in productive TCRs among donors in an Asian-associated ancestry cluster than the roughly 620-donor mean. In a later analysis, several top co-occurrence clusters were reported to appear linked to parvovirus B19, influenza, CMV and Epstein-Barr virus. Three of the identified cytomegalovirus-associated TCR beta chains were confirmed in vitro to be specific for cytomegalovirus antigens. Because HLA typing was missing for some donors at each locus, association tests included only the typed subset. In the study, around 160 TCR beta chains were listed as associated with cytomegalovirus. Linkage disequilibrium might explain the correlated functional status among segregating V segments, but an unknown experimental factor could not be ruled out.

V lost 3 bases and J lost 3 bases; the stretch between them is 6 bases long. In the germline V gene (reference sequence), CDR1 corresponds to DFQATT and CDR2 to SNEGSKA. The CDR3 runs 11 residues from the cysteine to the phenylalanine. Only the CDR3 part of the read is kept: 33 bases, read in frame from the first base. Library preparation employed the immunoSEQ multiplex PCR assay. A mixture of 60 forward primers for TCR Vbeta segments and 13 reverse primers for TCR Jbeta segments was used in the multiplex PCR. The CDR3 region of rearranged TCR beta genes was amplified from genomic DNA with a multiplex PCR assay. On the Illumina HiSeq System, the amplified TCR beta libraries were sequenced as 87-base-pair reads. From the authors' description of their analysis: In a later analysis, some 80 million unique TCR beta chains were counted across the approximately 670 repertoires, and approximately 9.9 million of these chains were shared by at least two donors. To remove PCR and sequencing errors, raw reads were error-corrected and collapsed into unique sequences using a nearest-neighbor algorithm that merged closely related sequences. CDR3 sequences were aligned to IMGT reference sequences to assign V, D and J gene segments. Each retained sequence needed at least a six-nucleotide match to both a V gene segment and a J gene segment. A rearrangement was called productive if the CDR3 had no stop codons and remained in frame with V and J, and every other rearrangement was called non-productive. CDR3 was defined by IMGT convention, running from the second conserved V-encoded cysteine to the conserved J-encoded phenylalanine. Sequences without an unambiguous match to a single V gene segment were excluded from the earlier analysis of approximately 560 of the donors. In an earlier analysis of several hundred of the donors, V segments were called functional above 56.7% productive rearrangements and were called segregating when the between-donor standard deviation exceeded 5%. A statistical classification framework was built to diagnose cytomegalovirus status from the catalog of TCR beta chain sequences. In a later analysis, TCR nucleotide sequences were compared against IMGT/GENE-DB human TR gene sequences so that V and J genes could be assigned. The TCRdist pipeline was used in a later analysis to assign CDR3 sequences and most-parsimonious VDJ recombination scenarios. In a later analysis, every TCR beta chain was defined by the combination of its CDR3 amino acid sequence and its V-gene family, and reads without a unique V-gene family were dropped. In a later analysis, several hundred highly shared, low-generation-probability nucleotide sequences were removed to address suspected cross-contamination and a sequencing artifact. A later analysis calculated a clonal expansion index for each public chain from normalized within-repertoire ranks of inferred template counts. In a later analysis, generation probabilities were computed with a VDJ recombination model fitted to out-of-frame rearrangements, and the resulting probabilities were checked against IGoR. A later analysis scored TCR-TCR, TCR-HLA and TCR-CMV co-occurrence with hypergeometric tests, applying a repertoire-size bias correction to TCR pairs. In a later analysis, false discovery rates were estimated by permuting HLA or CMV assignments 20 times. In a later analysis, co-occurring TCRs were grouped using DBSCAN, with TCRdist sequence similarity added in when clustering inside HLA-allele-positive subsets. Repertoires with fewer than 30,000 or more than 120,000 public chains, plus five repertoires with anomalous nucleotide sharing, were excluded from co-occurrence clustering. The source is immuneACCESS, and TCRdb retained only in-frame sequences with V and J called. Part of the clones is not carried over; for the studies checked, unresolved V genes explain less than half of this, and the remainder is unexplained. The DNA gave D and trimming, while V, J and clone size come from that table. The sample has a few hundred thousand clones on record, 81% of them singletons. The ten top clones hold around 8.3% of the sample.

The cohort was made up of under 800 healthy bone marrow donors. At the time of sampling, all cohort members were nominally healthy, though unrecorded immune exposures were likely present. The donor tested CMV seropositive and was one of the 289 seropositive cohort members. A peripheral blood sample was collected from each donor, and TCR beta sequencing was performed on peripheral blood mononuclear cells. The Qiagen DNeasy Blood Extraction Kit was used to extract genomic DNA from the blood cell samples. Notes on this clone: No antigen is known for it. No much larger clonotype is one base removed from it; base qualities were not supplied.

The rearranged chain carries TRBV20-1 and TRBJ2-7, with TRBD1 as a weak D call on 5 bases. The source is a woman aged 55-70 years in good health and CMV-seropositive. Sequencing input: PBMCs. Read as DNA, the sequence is TGCAGTGCTAGCCAGGGCTACGAGCAGTACTTC. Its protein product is CSASQGYEQYF.